This TCR beta chain was sequenced in a study of cytomegalovirus exposure and HLA in healthy donors. General observations from the study: For cytomegalovirus status, the classifier reportedly gave diagnoses with high specificity and sensitivity.

Concerning this clone: No antigen is known for it.

The PCR used 60 Vbeta and 13 Jbeta primers. Produced via immunoSEQ multiplex PCR; TCRdb's table is partial and in-frame only. Of about 160,000 clones listed, 80% are singletons. The clonotype originates from a man aged 18-30 years in good health and CMV-seropositive. Sample: PBMCs.

CDR3 sequence reads: CASSPSRGSYEQYF. The CDR3 DNA reads as TGCGCCAGCAGCCCCTCGCGGGGTTCCTACGAGCAGTACTTC. J is TRBJ2-7 and V is TRBV4-3; the D gene is possibly TRBD2 (6 bases). Germline V gives CDR1 LGHNA, CDR2 YSLEER. Trimming removed 4 bases at V and 1 base at J, with 11 bases between. The CDR3 length is 14 residues.